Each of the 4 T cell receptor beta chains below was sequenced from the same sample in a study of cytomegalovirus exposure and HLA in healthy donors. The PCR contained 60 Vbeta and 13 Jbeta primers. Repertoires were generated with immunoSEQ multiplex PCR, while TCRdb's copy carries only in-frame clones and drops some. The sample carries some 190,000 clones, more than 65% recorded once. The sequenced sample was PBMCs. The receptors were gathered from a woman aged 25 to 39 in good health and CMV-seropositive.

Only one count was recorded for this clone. The CDR3 nucleotides are TGTGCCATCCAAAAGAAAGGACAAAACTATGGCTACACCTTC. Its translation: CAIQKKGQNYGYTF. The chain carries TRBV10-3 and TRBJ1-2; the D gene is possibly TRBD1 (5 bases). CDR1 is ENHRY, CDR2 SYGVKD, per germline. The CDR3 extends over 14 amino acids. The V end was cut by 8 bases, the J end by 2 bases, with 15 bases between.

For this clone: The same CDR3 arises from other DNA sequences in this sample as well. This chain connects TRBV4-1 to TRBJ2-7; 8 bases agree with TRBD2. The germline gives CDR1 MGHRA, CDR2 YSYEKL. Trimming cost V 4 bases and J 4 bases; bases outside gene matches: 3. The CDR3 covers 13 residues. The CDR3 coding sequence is TGCGCCAGCAGCCCATTAGCGGGATACGAGCAGTACTTC. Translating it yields CASSPLAGYEQYF.

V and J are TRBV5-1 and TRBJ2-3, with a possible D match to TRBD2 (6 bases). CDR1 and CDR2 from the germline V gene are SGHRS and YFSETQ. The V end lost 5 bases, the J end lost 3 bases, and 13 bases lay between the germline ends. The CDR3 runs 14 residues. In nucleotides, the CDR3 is TGCGCCAGCAGTTCGACGGGGGATACAGATACGCAGTATTTT. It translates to CASSSTGDTDTQYF.

In nucleotides, the CDR3 is TGTGCCAGCAGTTTAGCGGGGGCCCCTTACAATGAGCAGTTCTTC. As protein: CASSLAGAPYNEQFF. The V and J genes are TRBV28 and TRBJ2-1, with D maybe TRBD2 (7 bases). Trimming removed 2 bases at V and 4 bases at J, with 12 bases between. This CDR3 comprises 15 residues. The germline V gene has CDR1 MDHEN and CDR2 SYDVKM.